The 25 T cell receptor beta chains reported below all come from one sample, sequenced in a study of blood T cell repertoires in COVID-19. TCRdb's table, derived via immunoSEQ multiplex PCR, lists solely in-frame clones and lacks some. Of roughly 56,000 clones listed, roughly 90% are singletons. Sequenced: peripheral blood. The receptors originated from a man aged 60 to 69 with active COVID-19.

The chain recombines TRBV4-2 with TRBJ2-2, with 9 bases aligning to TRBD1. V lost 1 base to trimming and J lost 6 bases; unmatched junction nucleotides: 6. Germline V gives CDR1 LGHNA, CDR2 YNFKEQ. This CDR3 region has 16 residues. CDR3 residues: CASSQGGQGGSGELFF. DNA for the CDR3: TGTGCCAGCAGCCAAGGGGGACAGGGAGGATCCGGGGAGCTGTTTTTT.

The CDR3 DNA sequence: TGTGCCAGCAGTTTGGGTTCAGGGAGGACTGAAGCTTTCTTT. Translated: CASSLGSGRTEAFF. The chain recombines TRBV6-2 or TRBV6-3 with TRBJ1-1, with D possibly TRBD1 on 5 matching bases. The CDR3 runs 14 residues. Trimming stripped 4 bases from V and 5 bases from J, with 14 bases between. CDR1 and CDR2 from the germline V gene are MNHEY and SVGEGT.

This chain uses TRBV7-8 with TRBJ2-3; TRBD2 is a possible D gene (5 bases). This CDR3 has 15 residues. Germline values: CDR1 SGHVS, CDR2 FQNEAQ. Deletions cut 4 bases from V and 4 bases from J, with 15 bases between. CDR3 region: CASSSPWRAPDTQYF. DNA for the CDR3: TGTGCCAGCAGCTCCCCTTGGCGGGCCCCAGATACGCAGTATTTT.

V usage is TRBV20-1 and J usage is TRBJ1-2; no definite D call. This CDR3 has 11 amino acids. Per germline, CDR1 DFQATT and CDR2 SNEGSKA (reference sequence). Trimming left V 4 bases short and J 10 bases short, with 13 bases between. In nucleotides, the CDR3 is TGCAGTGCTAACGCGCAGACACTCTACACCTTC. This encodes CSANAQTLYTF.

The chain uses TRBV19 and TRBJ2-3; possible D gene TRBD1, 6 bases. Trimming left V 8 bases short and J 1 base short, with 16 bases between. This CDR3 has 15 residues. CDR1 LNHDA and CDR2 SQIVND come from the germline V gene (reference sequence). The DNA for the CDR3 is TGTGCCAGTTATGCAGGGGATGGGGGCACAGATACGCAGTATTTT. It encodes CASYAGDGGTDTQYF. Combining the CDR3 with reference TRBV19 and TRBJ2-3 gives the whole variable domain DGGITQSPKYLFRKEGQNVTLSCEQNLNHDAMYWYRQDPGQGLRLIYYSQIVNDFQKGDIAEGYSVSREKKESFPLTVTSAQKNPTAFYLCASYAGDGGTDTQYFGPGTRLTVL.

The rearrangement links TRBV5-1 to TRBJ2-7, with D maybe TRBD1 (5 bases). Germline V CDR1 and CDR2: SGHRS, YFSETQ. Trimming pared 0 bases from V and 6 bases from J, leaving 16 bases between. This CDR3 is built from 15 residues. The CDR3 DNA reads TGCGCCAGCAGCTTGGATCAGGGATCGATCGGCGAGCAGTACTTC. It codes for CASSLDQGSIGEQYF.

The rearrangement joins TRBV28 to TRBJ2-3; 11 bases agree with TRBD2. The CDR3 contains 16 residues. Germline V lookup: CDR1 MDHEN, CDR2 SYDVKM. V was pared by 1 base and J by 3 bases, with 3 bases of the junction left unmatched. CDR3 in DNA: TGTGCCAGCAGTTTATATGCTAGCGGGAGGACAGATACGCAGTATTTT. This sequence encodes CASSLYASGRTDTQYF.

This rearrangement joins TRBV9 to TRBJ2-5; D possibly corresponds to TRBD2 (6 bases). Germline V gives CDR1 SGDLS, CDR2 YYNGEE. V shed 3 bases and J shed 0 bases, with 15 bases lying between them. The CDR3 spans 16 residues. The CDR3 loop reads CASSADSSGYQETQYF. CDR3 sequence (DNA): TGTGCCAGCAGCGCCGATTCCAGCGGGTACCAAGAGACCCAGTACTTC.

The chain has TRBV6-1 and TRBJ2-2, with D possibly being TRBD2 (5 bases). The CDR3 extends over 13 amino acids. V lost 0 bases to trimming and J lost 7 bases, with 6 bases between them. The germline V gene encodes CDR1 MNHNS and CDR2 SASEGT. CDR3 protein: CASSEARGGELFF. CDR3 in DNA: TGTGCCAGCAGTGAAGCCCGGGGCGGGGAGCTGTTTTTT.

Regarding this clone: The identical CDR3 is also encoded by other nucleotide sequences in the sample. The rearrangement links TRBV30 to TRBJ1-6; the D gene is possibly TRBD1 (6 bases). Germline CDR1 and CDR2: GTSNPN and SVGIG (reference sequence). Trimming cost V 0 bases and J 7 bases, with 7 bases left between them. The CDR3 spans 13 residues. The CDR3 bases are TGTGCCTGGAGTGTCACAGGGAATTCACCCCTCCACTTT. Its protein product is CAWSVTGNSPLHF.

This sequence joins TRBV7-9 and TRBJ2-1; 11 bases match TRBD2. Trimming removed 5 bases from V and 12 bases from J; junction bases left unmatched: 12. This CDR3 has 15 residues. Germline-derived CDR1 and CDR2 are SEHNR and FQNEAQ (reference sequence). The CDR3 DNA is TGTGCCAGCAGCCCATCCGCTAGCGGGGGGCCCCGGCAGTTCTTC. This sequence encodes CASSPSASGGPRQFF.

The chain carries TRBV27 and TRBJ1-4; D gene ambiguous. The CDR3 spans 14 residues. The ends were cut back, 8 bases at V and 5 bases at J, with 15 bases in the middle. Per germline, CDR1 MNHEY and CDR2 SMNVEV (reference sequence). The CDR3, as DNA: TGTGCCAGCGCCGGTTCCTTAGAAAATGAAAAACTGTTTTTT. This translates into CASAGSLENEKLFF.

The chain joins TRBV19 to TRBJ2-2; TRBD1 agrees at 7 bases. V lost 4 bases, J lost 0 bases, and 2 bases stayed unmatched. The CDR3 has 15 amino acids. The germline V gene encodes CDR1 LNHDA and CDR2 SQIVND (reference sequence). The CDR3 coding sequence is TGTGCCAGTAGTAAAACAGGGGCGAACACCGGGGAGCTGTTTTTT. It is translated as CASSKTGANTGELFF.

The V call is TRBV14, the J call TRBJ2-5; no definite D call. The V gene's germline CDR1 is SGHDN and CDR2 FVKESK. The germline V and J ends were trimmed by 1 base and 5 bases, with 8 bases remaining between them. The CDR3 loop spans 13 amino acids. CDR3 sequence reads: CASSQVFMETQYF. CDR3 DNA: TGTGCCAGCAGCCAAGTTTTTATGGAGACCCAGTACTTC. Together with reference TRBV14 and TRBJ2-5, the CDR3 gives the full variable domain: EAGVTQFPSHSVIEKGQTVTLRCDPISGHDNLYWYRRVMGKEIKFLLHFVKESKQDESGMPNNRFLAERTGGTYSTLKVQPAELEDSGVYFCASSQVFMETQYFGPGTRLLVL.

The rearrangement joins TRBV5-4 to TRBJ1-1, with 7 bases matching TRBD1. V was pared by 4 bases and J by 3 bases, with 9 bases of the junction left unmatched. CDR1 is SGHNT and CDR2 is YYREEE in the germline V gene (reference sequence). CDR3 size: 15 residues. CDR3 DNA: TGTGCCAGCAGCGTGGACAGGATCGGGTACACTGAAGCTTTCTTT. Amino acids: CASSVDRIGYTEAFF.

The chain carries TRBV5-4 and TRBJ2-7; 7 positions agree with TRBD1. V lost 6 bases and J lost 4; bases outside the gene matches: 1. Germline CDR1 SGHNT, CDR2 YYREEE (reference sequence). The CDR3 extends over 11 amino acids. CDR3 sequence: CASNRGYEQYF. In DNA form, the CDR3 reads TGTGCCAGCAACAGGGGATACGAGCAGTACTTC.

For this clone: The junction does not match germline at one end; this may be a read error. The rearrangement links TRBV7-7 to TRBJ2-5; 10 nucleotides line up with TRBD2. Germline loops: CDR1 SSHAT, CDR2 FNYEAQ (reference sequence). The CDR3 is made up of 16 amino acids. CDR3 DNA sequence: TGTGCTAGCAGCTTAGGTTCTAGCGGGAGTTCGGAGACCCAGTACTTC. Its translation is CASSLGSSGSSETQYF.

The V call is TRBV27, the J call TRBJ2-7; the D is unclear. This CDR3 comprises 14 residues. In germline, CDR1 is MNHEY, CDR2 SMNVEV (reference sequence). Trimming stripped 0 bases from V and 4 bases from J, with 10 bases between. CDR3 coding DNA: TGTGCCAGCAGTTTATCTTCCCCCCCTTACGAGCAGTACTTC. Protein sequence: CASSLSSPPYEQYF.

This clone appeared a few times. The CDR3 protein is CASSPRGQLYGYTF. The CDR3 DNA reads as TGTGCCAGCAGCCCGCGGGGACAGCTCTATGGCTACACCTTC. The chain employs TRBV7-2 and TRBJ1-2, with 7 nucleotides matching TRBD1. Germline assignment: CDR1 SGHTA and CDR2 FQGNSA. Unmatched junction bases numbered 7, after V lost 5 bases and J lost 4 bases. The length of the CDR3 is 14 residues. The full variable domain, rest sourced from reference TRBV7-2 and TRBJ1-2, is GAGVSQSPSNKVTEKGKDVELRCDPISGHTALYWYRQSLGQGLEFLIYFQGNSAPDKSGLPSDRFSAERTGGSVSTLTIQRTQQEDSAVYLCASSPRGQLYGYTFGSGTRLTVV.

J is TRBJ1-1 and V is TRBV6-6, with 8 nucleotides matching TRBD1. In germline, CDR1 is MNHNY, CDR2 SVGAGI (reference sequence). The length of the CDR3 is 14 residues. Trimming at V came to 0 bases and at J to 8 bases, leaving 5 bases not matched to a gene. This chain's CDR3 is CASSYSTGTGEAFF. The DNA for the CDR3 is TGTGCCAGCAGTTACTCAACCGGGACAGGCGAAGCTTTCTTT.

The chain recombines TRBV28 with TRBJ2-1, with 12 positions matching TRBD2. This CDR3 comprises 15 residues. Looked up from germline, CDR1 is MDHEN and CDR2 is SYDVKM. V shed 6 bases, J shed 7 bases, and the junction held 7 bases outside the gene matches. CDR3 residues: CASRILAGGRNEQFF. The CDR3 DNA follows: TGTGCCAGCAGAATACTAGCGGGGGGTCGAAATGAGCAGTTCTTC.

To note about this clone: The junction and the germline gene differ at one end; a read error may be behind it. V is TRBV4-1 and J is TRBJ2-3, with 7 positions matching TRBD1. This CDR3 has 13 residues. The germline CDR1 and CDR2 sequences are MGHRA and YSYEKL. The CDR3: CASRRTGEDRICF. The CDR3 nucleotides read TGCGCCAGCAGGCGGACAGGAGAGGACAGGATTTGTTTT.

V is TRBV27 and J is TRBJ2-2; tentatively, D is TRBD2 (5 bases). V lost 3 bases and J 7 bases, leaving 12 bases between the germline ends. The CDR3 has 14 amino acids. The V gene's germline CDR1 is MNHEY and CDR2 SMNVEV (reference sequence). This CDR3 reads CASSFMGDGGELFF. For the CDR3, the DNA is TGTGCCAGCAGTTTCATGGGAGATGGCGGGGAGCTGTTTTTT.

The V and J genes are TRBV7-9 and TRBJ2-7, with 7 bases aligning to TRBD1. Trimming took 9 bases from V and 6 from J; bases not matched to a gene: 8. The CDR3 length is 12 residues. Per the germline V gene, CDR1 is SEHNR and CDR2 is FQNEAQ (reference sequence). The CDR3, as DNA: TGTGCCAGTAGACAGGGATTTGGCGAGCAGTACTTC. It yields the protein CASRQGFGEQYF.

The rearrangement joins TRBV10-1 to TRBJ2-3, with TRBD2 matching 9 bases. V was pared by 0 bases and J by 2 bases, with 15 bases of the junction left unmatched. The CDR3 is 20 amino acids. The V gene's germline CDR1 is WNHNN and CDR2 SYGVQD (reference sequence). CDR3 DNA sequence: TGCGCCAGCAGTGAGTCGAAGTTTGATAAGGCTAGCGGGACCACAGATACGCAGTATTTT. It yields the protein CASSESKFDKASGTTDTQYF.